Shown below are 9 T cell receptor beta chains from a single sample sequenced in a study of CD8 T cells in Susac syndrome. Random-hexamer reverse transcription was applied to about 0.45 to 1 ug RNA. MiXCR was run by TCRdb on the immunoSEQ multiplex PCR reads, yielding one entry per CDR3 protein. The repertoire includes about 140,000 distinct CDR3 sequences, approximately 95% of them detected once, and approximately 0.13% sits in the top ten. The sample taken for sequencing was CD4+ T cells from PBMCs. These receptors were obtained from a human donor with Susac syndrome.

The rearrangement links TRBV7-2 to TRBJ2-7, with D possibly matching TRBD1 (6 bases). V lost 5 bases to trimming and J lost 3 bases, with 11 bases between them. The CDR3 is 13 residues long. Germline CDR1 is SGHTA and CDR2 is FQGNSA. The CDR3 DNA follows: TGTGCCAGCAGCGCCGTCAGGGGCTACGAGCAGTACTTC. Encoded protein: CASSAVRGYEQYF.

The CDR3 region has the DNA TGTGCCAGCAGTTTTTATGGTAGCTCCTACGAGCAGTACTTC. Residues: CASSFYGSSYEQYF. V and J are TRBV28 and TRBJ2-7; D is undetermined. The CDR3 is 14 amino acids. CDR1 is MDHEN and CDR2 is SYDVKM in the germline V gene. Between the trimmed V and J ends, which lost 3 bases and 0 bases, there was a span of 9 bases.

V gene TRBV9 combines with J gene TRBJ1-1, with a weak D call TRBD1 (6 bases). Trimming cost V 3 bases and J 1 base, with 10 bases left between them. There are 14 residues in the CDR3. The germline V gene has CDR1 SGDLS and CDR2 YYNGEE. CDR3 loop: CASSAGRGNTEAFF. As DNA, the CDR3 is TGTGCCAGCAGCGCGGGCAGGGGGAACACTGAAGCTTTCTTT.

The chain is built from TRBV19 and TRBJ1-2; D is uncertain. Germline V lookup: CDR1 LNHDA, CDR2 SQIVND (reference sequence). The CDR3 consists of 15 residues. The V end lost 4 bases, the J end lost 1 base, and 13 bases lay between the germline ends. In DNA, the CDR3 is TGTGCCAGTAGTACCCCAGGACGGGATAACTATGGCTACACCTTC. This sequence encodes CASSTPGRDNYGYTF.

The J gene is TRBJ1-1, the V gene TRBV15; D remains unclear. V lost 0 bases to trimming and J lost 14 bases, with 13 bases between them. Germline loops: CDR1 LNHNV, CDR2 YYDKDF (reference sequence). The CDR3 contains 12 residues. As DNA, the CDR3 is TGTGCCACCAGCAGAGACCGATTTCAGCACTTCTTT. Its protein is CATSRDRFQHFF.

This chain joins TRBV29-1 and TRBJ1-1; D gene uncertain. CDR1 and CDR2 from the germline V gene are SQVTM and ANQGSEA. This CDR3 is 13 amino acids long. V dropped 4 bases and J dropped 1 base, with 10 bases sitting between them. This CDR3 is CSVGSRPNTEAFF. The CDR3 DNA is TGCAGCGTTGGGTCCAGGCCGAACACTGAAGCTTTCTTT. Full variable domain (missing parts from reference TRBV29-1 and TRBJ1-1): SAVISQKPSRDICQRGTSLTIQCQVDSQVTMMFWYRQQPGQSLTLIATANQGSEATYESGFVIDKFPISRPNLTFSTLTVSNMSPEDSSIYLCSVGSRPNTEAFFGQGTRLTVV.

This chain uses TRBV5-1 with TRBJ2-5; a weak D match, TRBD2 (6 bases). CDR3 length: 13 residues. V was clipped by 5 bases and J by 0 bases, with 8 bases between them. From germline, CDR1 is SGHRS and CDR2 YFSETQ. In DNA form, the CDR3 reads TGCGCCAGCAGGCGGGGCCACCAAGAGACCCAGTACTTC. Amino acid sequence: CASRRGHQETQYF.

The CDR3 DNA is TGTGCCAGCAGCGAACGACCAGGGGGTGGCTACACCTTC. It codes for CASSERPGGGYTF. This chain connects TRBV25-1 to TRBJ1-2; 7 bases agree with TRBD1. Germline trimming cut 6 bases from V and 7 bases from J; bases unmatched to any gene: 8. Germline assignment: CDR1 MGHDK and CDR2 SYGVNS. The CDR3 runs to 13 residues.

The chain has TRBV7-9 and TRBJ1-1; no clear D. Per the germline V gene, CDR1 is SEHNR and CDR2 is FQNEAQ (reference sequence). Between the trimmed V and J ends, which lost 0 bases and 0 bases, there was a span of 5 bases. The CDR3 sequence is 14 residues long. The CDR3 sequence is CASSLAGLNTEAFF. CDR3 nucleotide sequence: TGTGCCAGCAGCTTAGCCGGTCTGAACACTGAAGCTTTCTTT.